The entry below describes one TCR beta chain. Authors' data handling: Reference gene primer amplification gave estimated nucleated cell counts. The assay was immunoSEQ multiplex PCR, and TCRdb's table has in-frame clones only and misses some. V, J and clone size were drawn from that table, and D and trimming were deduced from the DNA. The sample contains under 400,000 clones, 86% of which appear only once. The sample comes from a study of blood T cell repertoires in COVID-19. Study at large: From the United States, Italy and Spain came samples of acute and convalescent COVID-19. Nucleic acid was either cDNA or gDNA, and it came from T cells, B-cell-depleted T cells, or PBMCs.

Trimming stripped 5 bases from V and 2 bases from J, with 16 bases between. From germline, CDR1 is MDHEN and CDR2 SYDVKM. This CDR3 has 17 residues. Self-reported history from a screening survey and questionnaire set each donor's cohort. The material sequenced was PBMCs or T cells enriched from blood (not recorded which). The clonotype originates from a woman between 40 and 55 years old with acute COVID-19. The rearrangement links TRBV28 to TRBJ1-6, with D possibly being TRBD1 (5 bases). The CDR3: CASSPTSGYTYNSPLHF. Written as DNA, the CDR3 is TGTGCCAGCAGTCCAACTTCAGGGTACACCTATAATTCACCCCTCCACTTT.